This T cell receptor beta chain comes out of a study of spatial heterogeneity in lung cancer. Time point denoted: sample taken at primary tumor resection. The cohort: some 73 early-stage, untreated non-small cell lung cancer patients. This CDR3 contains 15 residues. V lost 0 bases to trimming and J lost 3 bases; unmatched junction nucleotides: 4. CDR1 and CDR2 (germline): SGHTA, FQGNSA. TCRdb analysed the 5' RACE reads with MiXCR anew, one entry per CDR3 protein. This sample has about 48,000 distinct CDR3 sequences, with about 5.8% found just once. This sequence joins TRBV7-2 and TRBJ2-5; 7 bases map to TRBD2. The sequenced sample was PBMCs, obtained at surgery. The sequence was obtained from a male donor with early-stage non-small cell lung cancer. The chain's CDR3 is CASSLARGREETQYF. The CDR3 DNA sequence: TGTGCCAGCAGCTTAGCGCGAGGGAGGGAAGAGACCCAGTACTTC.